Here is one T cell receptor (beta chain) with its context. This clone's antigen is unknown. Base qualities are not provided; no much larger clone lies one nucleotide away. This specimen includes other DNA sequences encoding the same CDR3. This entry comes from a study of shared clonotypes between healthy human individuals (dated by TCRdb to about 2020). Turning to the overall study: The cohort comprised a couple of women and a few men aged 18 to 49 years. For each donor, CD4 naive and CD4 memory were each given three plates, CD8 naive was given two plates, and CD8 memory was given one plate. To estimate repertoire size and how much clonotypes are shared between individuals, the study performed deep sequencing of blood TCR repertoires from 4 to 6 healthy adults. Different laboratories and diverse techniques were used to prepare libraries and sequence TCR repertoires, to increase sequencing depth and limit assay-specific biases. Between about 0.9 and 9 billion PBMCs per donor were obtained by leukapheresis.

Beyond this particular receptor, the publication reports: The genetic and exposure-history diversity represented was limited by the small number of donors. Pairwise subsampling led to the expectation that sequencing depth would affect the degree of clonotype sharing among donors. Larger estimated clonotype richness was generally found for naive subsets than for memory subsets. Only blood was sampled, and tissue TCR repertoires likely differ from those in blood. Sharing across a few donors was observed for about 5% of naive CD4, about 4% of naive CD8, about 2.3% of memory CD4, and around 0.4% of memory CD8 clonotypes. Even with the large sequencing depth, rarefaction of the sorted-subset datasets indicated that sequencing was incomplete. Clonotypes shared by all four sorted-subset donors showed higher generation probabilities than non-shared clonotypes.

The germline V gene provides CDR1 MNHEY and CDR2 SVGAGI. The CDR3 runs 13 amino acids, cysteine and phenylalanine included. Just CDR3 DNA is preserved here, 39 bases in frame from base 1. V is shortened by 2 bases, J by 3 bases, and the region joining them spans 5 bases. Donors were healthy HIV-negative adults with no recently reported acute infections or vaccinations. All donors were Caucasian adults living in Nashville, Tennessee, USA. CD4+ T cells were enriched by magnetic negative selection, after which naive cells were positively selected on CD45RA and the negative fraction was taken as the memory subset. Blood was obtained by leukapheresis, after which PBMCs were separated by Ficoll-Histopaque density gradient centrifugation and cryopreserved in liquid nitrogen vapor phase. Analytical flow cytometry was used to check the purity and quantity of every magnetically sorted T cell population. Each sorted fraction had its genomic DNA isolated and then quantified by UV absorbance on a Nanodrop 2000c.

TCR CDR3 regions were amplified from genomic DNA by multiplex PCR using the deep immunoSEQ assay. Extracted genomic DNA from each cell subset was spread evenly across all wells of several immunoSEQ 96-well plates, with each plate serving as a replicate. For sorted subsets, approximately 210 ng of genomic DNA, equivalent to 30,000 or so T cell genomes, went into each replicate PCR. Purified libraries were quantified with a Qubit 3.0 fluorometer, sized on a Bioanalyzer 2100, and re-quantified with the KAPA Library Quantification kit. A separate single-read 150-cycle Illumina NextSeq 550 flow cell was used to sequence each immunoSEQ 96-well plate. The authors' pipeline ran thus. Because the immunoSEQ output included only junctional sequences and no quality scores, the filtering could not be the same as the filtering used for full-length reads. To assign V/J genes and CDR3, sequences were annotated using PyIR, a Python wrapper for IgBLAST v1.9, with IMGT germline references. Reads with weak V/J assignments (E-value above 1e-6), missing CDR3, stop codons, out-of-frame junctions, or ambiguous translated residues were removed. V3J clonotypes were defined by identical inferred V gene, J gene, and CDR3 amino acid sequence. Percentage overlap between repertoires was calculated by dividing the number of shared unique clonotypes by the size of the smaller repertoire. Repertoire richness was assessed with RTK rarefaction, the Chao1 estimator, and Recon v2.1 estimates of unobserved clonotypes. Generation probabilities for all TCRbeta clonotypes obtained by the gDNA method from a handful of donors were computed using OLGA. Here the immuneACCESS table is served through TCRdb, limited to in-frame sequences with V and J called. Missing clones are a known gap in these copies; in checked studies unresolved V genes cover under half, and the rest lacks a known reason. The V and J calls and clone size are taken from that table; D and trimming were inferred from the DNA. The table for this sample lists 2 million to 3 million clones; roughly 93% of them were counted only once. Of the sample, more than 0.35% is held by the ten largest clones.

The rearranged segments are TRBV6-5 and TRBJ1-5, with the D gene uncertain. Sequenced input: naive CD4+ T cells from PBMCs. Reading the label with the study, this specimen's cell subset or site is: CD45RA+ positively selected. This receptor was identified in a young man in good health. Some clones in this sample may be carry-over from other donors' samples. The DNA sequence follows: TGTGCCAGCAGTTACAGGGCCAATCAGCCCCAGCATTTT. Translated, this is CASSYRANQPQHF.